This TCR beta chain was sequenced in a study of Ad26.COV2.S vaccination and SARS-CoV-2 variants. Treatment specified: 15 to 20 received Ad26.COV2.S at low or high dose, single or two shots; roughly 5 received placebo; per-sample allocation not given. After the first vaccine or placebo injection, samples were drawn on day 63. An adult aged 18-55 years in Boston served as the donor. Trimming took 3 bases from V and 3 from J, leaving 16 bases between them. The CDR3 spans 16 residues. Germline CDR1 is SGHDT and CDR2 is YYEEEE. Produced via immunoSEQ multiplex PCR; TCRdb's table is partial and in-frame only. The data hold under 500,000 clones, with about 90% observed a single time.

The chain couples TRBV5-6 to TRBJ2-1; TRBD2 is a possible D gene (7 bases). The source was peripheral blood, collected in a trial of Ad26.COV2.S vaccine versus placebo. This receptor was taken from a person between 18 and 59 years old who received the Ad26.COV2.S COVID-19 vaccine or a placebo. In DNA, the CDR3 is TGTGCCAGCAGCTCAGAGGGGGGGGCGATCTACAATGAGCAGTTCTTC. Translating gives CASSSEGGAIYNEQFF.